Listed here are 22 T cell receptor beta chains from one sample, sequenced in a study of blood T cell repertoires in COVID-19. The data were produced by immunoSEQ multiplex PCR, yet TCRdb's version contains in-frame clones alone and is incomplete. The sample records about 74,000 clones, approximately 80% being singletons. Sequencing was carried out using peripheral blood. These receptor sequences come from a human donor in a cohort sampled during active COVID-19.

This clone was found a few times. The chain combines TRBV10-1 with TRBJ1-3; D remains unclear. The germline V gene has CDR1 WNHNN and CDR2 SYGVQD (reference sequence). With 7 bases removed from V and 5 bases from J, the gap between germline ends came to 15 bases. The CDR3 is made up of 14 amino acids. This CDR3 reads CASTSRQSRNTIYF. As DNA, the CDR3 is TGCGCCAGCACCTCTCGCCAGTCGCGAAACACCATATATTTT.

The chain carries TRBV5-1 and TRBJ2-5; D is possibly TRBD2 (6 bases). CDR1 SGHRS and CDR2 YFSETQ come from the germline V gene. The V end was cut by 1 base, the J end by 4 bases, with 14 bases between. This CDR3 is built from 15 residues. CDR3 region: CASSLTGGEIETQYF. CDR3 sequence (DNA): TGCGCCAGCAGCTTGACGGGCGGGGAAATAGAGACCCAGTACTTC. The full variable domain, its missing parts supplied by reference TRBV5-1 and TRBJ2-5, is KAGVTQTPRYLIKTRGQQVTLSCSPISGHRSVSWYQQTPGQGLQFLFEYFSETQRNKGNFPGRFSGRQFSNSRSEMNVSTLELGDSALYLCASSLTGGEIETQYFGPGTRLLVL.

The V call is TRBV2, the J call TRBJ1-1; D is unresolved. This CDR3 is 14 amino acids long. Between the trimmed V and J ends, which lost 3 bases and 0 bases, there was a span of 8 bases. From germline, CDR1 is SNHLY and CDR2 FYNNEI. CDR3 loop: CASSDRNMNTEAFF. CDR3 nucleotide sequence: TGTGCCAGCAGTGACAGGAACATGAACACTGAAGCTTTCTTT.

The chain uses TRBV11-2 and TRBJ2-2; 7 bases map to TRBD2. The CDR3 spans 15 residues. The V segment lost 2 bases and the J segment 8 bases; nucleotides outside the gene matches: 8. CDR1 and CDR2 (germline): SGHAT, FQNNGV. DNA for the CDR3: TGTGCCAGCAGCTTACGGGAGGCGGGGGTTGGGGAGCTGTTTTTT. Its protein product is CASSLREAGVGELFF. The full variable domain, in which reference TRBV11-2 and TRBJ2-2 provide the parts outside the CDR3, is EAGVAQSPRYKIIEKRQSVAFWCNPISGHATLYWYQQILGQGPKLLIQFQNNGVVDDSQLPKDRFSAERLKGVDSTLKIQPAKLEDSAVYLCASSLREAGVGELFFGEGSRLTVL.

The J gene is TRBJ2-1, the V gene TRBV29-1; TRBD2 agrees at 9 bases. V lost 5 bases and J lost 10; bases outside the gene matches: 9. Germline CDR1 SQVTM, CDR2 ANQGSEA. The CDR3 spans 13 residues. CDR3 sequence (DNA): TGCAGCGTTCCACTAGCGGGTCCAGGAGAGCAGTTCTTC. Translating gives CSVPLAGPGEQFF.

This sequence joins TRBV7-2 and TRBJ1-1; maybe TRBD1 (6 bases). The germline V gene has CDR1 SGHTA and CDR2 FQGNSA. V was shortened by 5 bases and J by 4 bases, with 14 bases between the two germline ends. This CDR3 has 14 residues. CDR3 DNA sequence: TGTGCCAGCAGCGCCCAGGGGTTGCGCACTGAAGCTTTCTTT. It translates to CASSAQGLRTEAFF.

This clone was recorded a few times. The chain employs TRBV19 and TRBJ1-2; 7 bases map to TRBD1. V shed 5 bases, J shed 8 bases, and the junction held 14 bases outside the gene matches. Germline assignment: CDR1 LNHDA and CDR2 SQIVND (reference sequence). This CDR3 comprises 15 residues. DNA of the CDR3: TGTGCCAGTAGTCCGACTCCTCCCGGGACAGCCGGCTACACCTTC. Amino acid sequence: CASSPTPPGTAGYTF.

As concerns this clone: The sample carries other DNA sequences with the same CDR3. The rearrangement joins TRBV11-2 to TRBJ2-1; 11 positions match TRBD2. The CDR3 covers 17 residues. The germline gives CDR1 SGHAT, CDR2 FQNNGV. V shed 3 bases and J 0 bases; nucleotides not matched to a gene: 4. The CDR3 DNA reads TGTGCCAGCAGCTTTAGCGGGAGGGCCAGCTCCTACAATGAGCAGTTCTTC. Its translation: CASSFSGRASSYNEQFF. The entire variable domain, with the rest obtained from reference TRBV11-2 and TRBJ2-1, is as follows: EAGVAQSPRYKIIEKRQSVAFWCNPISGHATLYWYQQILGQGPKLLIQFQNNGVVDDSQLPKDRFSAERLKGVDSTLKIQPAKLEDSAVYLCASSFSGRASSYNEQFFGPGTRLTVL.

This chain links TRBV7-9 with TRBJ2-5; maybe TRBD2 (5 bases). The CDR3 is 16 amino acids. V gave up 4 bases and J gave up 1 base, with 16 bases separating them. Germline CDR1 SEHNR, CDR2 FQNEAQ (reference sequence). This CDR3 reads CASSYLYPGGQETQYF. DNA of the CDR3: TGTGCCAGCAGCTACCTATACCCCGGAGGCCAAGAGACCCAGTACTTC.

The CDR3 bases are TGTGCCAGCGGGCGAACCCTGAGCTCCTACGAGCAGTACTTC. Encoded protein: CASGRTLSSYEQYF. This chain links TRBV6-5 with TRBJ2-7; D unclear. Germline CDR1 MNHEY, CDR2 SVGAGI. There are 14 residues in the CDR3. The V gene lost 8 bases and the J gene lost 0 bases, with 14 bases spanning the gap.

The V call is TRBV5-1, the J call TRBJ1-1, with 9 bases matching TRBD1. There are 18 residues in the CDR3. The J segment lost 0 bases and the V segment lost 5 bases, leaving 14 bases of the junction unmatched. Per the germline V gene, CDR1 is SGHRS and CDR2 is YFSETQ. CDR3 sequence (DNA): TGCGCCAGCAGTTCCGGGACAGGGCGACAGTTAATGAACACTGAAGCTTTCTTT. It translates to CASSSGTGRQLMNTEAFF.

V and J are TRBV5-4 and TRBJ2-7; D is possibly TRBD2 (6 bases). V was shortened by 2 bases and J by 4 bases, with 16 bases between the two germline ends. The length of the CDR3 is 15 residues. From germline, CDR1 is SGHNT and CDR2 YYREEE (reference sequence). CDR3 region: CASSLKDGGPYEQYF. CDR3 DNA sequence: TGTGCCAGCAGCTTAAAGGACGGGGGTCCTTACGAGCAGTACTTC.

The V and J genes are TRBV10-2 and TRBJ1-2, with 7 bases matching TRBD1. The CDR3 loop spans 14 amino acids. V was pared by 5 bases and J by 8 bases, with 11 bases of the junction left unmatched. The germline V gene has CDR1 WSHSY and CDR2 SAAADI. The DNA of the CDR3 is TGCGCCAGCAGTTCACTTACAGGGGTGGAAGGCTACACCTTC. Protein sequence: CASSSLTGVEGYTF.

This clone was picked up a small number of times. J is TRBJ1-4 and V is TRBV6-5, with 10 bases that match TRBD1. CDR1 MNHEY and CDR2 SVGAGI come from the germline V gene. The V and J ends lost 6 bases and 8 bases, in that order; junction bases with no gene match: 6. CDR3 size: 14 residues. The CDR3 protein is CASRRQGASEKLFF. CDR3 nucleotide sequence: TGTGCCAGCAGACGACAGGGGGCCAGCGAAAAACTGTTTTTT.

V gene TRBV18 combines with J gene TRBJ2-7; 7 nucleotides align to TRBD1. The CDR3 loop spans 14 amino acids. With V trimmed by 6 bases and J by 3 bases, 8 bases remained unmatched. The germline gives CDR1 KGHSH, CDR2 LQKENI. CDR3 residues: CASSSEGAFYEQYF. The CDR3 nucleotides are TGTGCCAGCTCTTCCGAGGGGGCGTTCTACGAGCAGTACTTC.

V usage is TRBV20-1 and J usage is TRBJ2-1; D unclear. This CDR3 is 12 amino acids long. Germline assignment: CDR1 DFQATT and CDR2 SNEGSKA (reference sequence). V was clipped by 3 bases and J by 6 bases, with 9 bases between them. In DNA, the CDR3 is TGCAGTGCTAGTCGTCTACTCAATGAGCAGTTCTTC. Amino acid sequence: CSASRLLNEQFF.

This sequence joins TRBV30 and TRBJ1-1; TRBD1 is a possible D gene (5 bases). CDR1 and CDR2 (germline): GTSNPN, SVGIG (reference sequence). V was clipped by 4 bases and J by 4 bases, with 16 bases between them. This CDR3 has 14 residues. CDR3 bases: TGTGCCTGGAAGGTGGGGCAGTGGGGCACTGAAGCTTTCTTT. This codes for CAWKVGQWGTEAFF. The full variable domain, with the rest looked up from reference TRBV30 and TRBJ1-1, is SQTIHQWPATLVQPVGSPLSLECTVEGTSNPNLYWYRQAAGRGLQLLFYSVGIGQISSEVPQNLSASRPQDRQFILSSKKLLLSDSGFYLCAWKVGQWGTEAFFGQGTRLTVV.

The chain couples TRBV9 to TRBJ2-7, with 9 positions matching TRBD1. The CDR3 is 15 residues long. Germline values: CDR1 SGDLS, CDR2 YYNGEE. The trim removed 3 bases at V and 5 bases at J, leaving 9 bases unmatched. In nucleotides, the CDR3 is TGTGCCAGCAGCGCGGGACAGGGTTTTATCGACGAGCAGTACTTC. It yields the protein CASSAGQGFIDEQYF.

V is TRBV27 and J is TRBJ2-7; 9 nucleotides line up with TRBD2. V lost 4 bases to trimming and J lost 7 bases; unmatched junction nucleotides: 11. Germline V CDR1 and CDR2: MNHEY, SMNVEV (reference sequence). The CDR3 runs to 15 residues. CDR3 in amino acids: CASSSSGTLRGEQYF. The CDR3 nucleotides read TGTGCCAGCAGTTCTAGCGGGACCCTACGAGGGGAGCAGTACTTC.

The chain links TRBV11-2 to TRBJ1-2, with D unresolved. Germline V lookup: CDR1 SGHAT, CDR2 FQNNGV. With 1 base removed from V and 6 bases from J, the gap between germline ends came to 12 bases. The CDR3 is 14 residues long. This CDR3 is CASSLGVGLHGYTF. The CDR3 nucleotides read TGTGCCAGCAGCTTAGGTGTTGGACTCCATGGCTACACCTTC.

This clone has only one observation. The chain employs TRBV2 and TRBJ1-6, with a possible D match to TRBD1 (6 bases). This CDR3 region has 14 residues. Germline loops: CDR1 SNHLY, CDR2 FYNNEI. V lost 7 bases to trimming and J lost 9 bases, with 16 bases between them. CDR3 loop: CASTRGSQGSPLHF. CDR3 sequence (DNA): TGTGCCAGCACCAGGGGCAGTCAGGGTTCACCCCTCCACTTT. Full variable domain (remainder filled in from reference TRBV2 and TRBJ1-6): EPEVTQTPSHQVTQMGQEVILRCVPISNHLYFYWYRQILGQKVEFLVSFYNNEISEKSEIFDDQFSVERPDGSNFTLKIRSTKLEDSAMYFCASTRGSQGSPLHFGNGTRLTVT.

This clone was counted between two and nine times. CDR3 DNA: TGTGCCAGTAGGCTCCGGGACAGGGGGCTGGTAAGGAATCAGCCCCAGCATTTT. It codes for CASRLRDRGLVRNQPQHF. This rearrangement joins TRBV19 to TRBJ1-5; the match to TRBD1 covers 12 bases. V was clipped by 6 bases and J by 4 bases; unmatched bases: 13. There are 18 residues in the CDR3. CDR1 and CDR2 (germline): LNHDA, SQIVND (reference sequence).